A single sample gave rise to the 11 T cell receptor beta chains below, sequenced in a study of blood T cell repertoires in COVID-19. Profiled with immunoSEQ multiplex PCR; TCRdb holds only in-frame clones, not every one. The sample carries under 250,000 clones, 82% recorded once. Sequencing input: peripheral blood. These receptors all stem from a woman between 65 and 79 years old with COVID-19, enrolled during active disease.

This chain joins TRBV5-1 and TRBJ1-3; perhaps TRBD1 as D (6 bases). CDR3 length: 14 residues. The V gene lost 2 bases and the J gene lost 4 bases, with 10 bases spanning the gap. Germline assignment: CDR1 SGHRS and CDR2 YFSETQ. CDR3 region: CASSLSGAGNTIYF. CDR3 coding DNA: TGCGCCAGCAGCTTATCAGGGGCGGGAAACACCATATATTTT.

This sequence joins TRBV2 and TRBJ2-1; TRBD1 might be the D (6 bases). The germline CDR1 and CDR2 sequences are SNHLY and FYNNEI. This CDR3 is built from 12 residues. V dropped 6 bases and J dropped 6 bases, with 9 bases sitting between them. CDR3 region: CASSRGVNEQFF. DNA of the CDR3: TGTGCCAGCAGCAGGGGAGTCAATGAGCAGTTCTTC.

This rearrangement joins TRBV5-5 to TRBJ2-5; 13 bases are a match to TRBD2. The CDR3 runs to 17 residues. Trimming at V came to 2 bases and at J to 2 bases, leaving 6 bases not matched to a gene. Germline loops: CDR1 SGHKS, CDR2 YYEKEE (reference sequence). For the CDR3, the DNA is TGTGCCAGCAGCTTTTTTGGACTAGCGGGAGTGCAAGAGACCCAGTACTTC. Amino acid sequence: CASSFFGLAGVQETQYF.

The genes are TRBV7-8 and TRBJ1-3; D gene uncertain. The germline CDR1 and CDR2 sequences are SGHVS and FQNEAQ. Trimming cost V 3 bases and J 0 bases, with 9 bases left between them. This CDR3 is 15 amino acids long. The CDR3 region is CASSFAGFSGNTIYF. The CDR3 DNA reads as TGTGCCAGCAGCTTTGCAGGTTTCTCTGGAAACACCATATATTTT.

This sequence joins TRBV6-2 or TRBV6-3 and TRBJ1-1, with D uncertain. V was clipped by 2 bases and J by 10 bases, with 14 bases between them. Germline V lookup: CDR1 MNHEY, CDR2 SVGEGT. CDR3 length: 13 amino acids. CDR3: CASSYTPSGAAFF. CDR3 DNA sequence: TGTGCCAGCAGTTACACCCCAAGCGGTGCAGCTTTCTTT.

The V gene is TRBV30, the J gene TRBJ1-5, with 8 bases that match TRBD1. Germline V gene lookup returns CDR1 GTSNPN and CDR2 SVGIG (reference sequence). J lost 2 bases, V lost 0 bases, and 3 bases had no gene match. The CDR3 has 15 amino acids. Here the CDR3 reads CAWSVKTGGNQPQHF. CDR3 coding DNA: TGTGCCTGGAGTGTAAAGACAGGGGGCAATCAGCCCCAGCATTTT.

The chain joins TRBV7-2 to TRBJ1-1, with 11 bases that match TRBD1. The junction had 8 bases not matched to a gene; V was cut back by 2 bases and J by 3 bases. This CDR3 is 17 amino acids long. Germline V lookup: CDR1 SGHTA, CDR2 FQGNSA. DNA of the CDR3: TGTGCCAGCAGCTTATGGGGGACAGGGGGGCCCTACACTGAAGCTTTCTTT. Protein sequence: CASSLWGTGGPYTEAFF.

The chain couples TRBV27 to TRBJ1-2; D is ambiguous. CDR3 size: 13 residues. The germline V and J ends were trimmed by 6 bases and 8 bases, with 16 bases remaining between them. CDR1 is MNHEY, CDR2 SMNVEV, per germline (reference sequence). CDR3 sequence (DNA): TGTGCCAGCAGACGGGGAAGGGATCACGGCTACACCTTC. Translated: CASRRGRDHGYTF.

The chain joins TRBV28 to TRBJ1-2, with TRBD1 matching over 8 bases. From germline, CDR1 is MDHEN and CDR2 SYDVKM. Losses at the gene ends were 5 bases for V and 0 bases for J; bases not matched to a gene: 14. CDR3 length equals 18 residues. CDR3 sequence reads: CASSQPGQGLNSNYGYTF. DNA for the CDR3: TGTGCCAGCAGTCAACCTGGACAGGGACTAAATTCTAACTATGGCTACACCTTC.

Notes on this clone: This CDR3 is also generated by other DNA sequences in the sample. The chain recombines TRBV19 with TRBJ1-5; 10 nucleotides align to TRBD1. Looked up from germline, CDR1 is LNHDA and CDR2 is SQIVND (reference sequence). Trimming cost V 1 base and J 2 bases; bases outside gene matches: 2. This CDR3 is built from 16 residues. The CDR3 DNA sequence: TGTGCCAGTAGTATAGGGGGGACAGGGGGCAATCAGCCCCAGCATTTT. Encoded protein: CASSIGGTGGNQPQHF.

V is TRBV4-2 and J is TRBJ1-5; TRBD1 matches at 9 bases. V was clipped by 6 bases and J by 1 base; unmatched bases: 7. The germline gives CDR1 LGHNA, CDR2 YNFKEQ. CDR3 length: 16 amino acids. This chain's CDR3 is CASSQTGGSSNQPQHF. Here the CDR3 DNA reads TGTGCCAGCAGTCAGACAGGGGGATCGAGCAATCAGCCCCAGCATTTT.